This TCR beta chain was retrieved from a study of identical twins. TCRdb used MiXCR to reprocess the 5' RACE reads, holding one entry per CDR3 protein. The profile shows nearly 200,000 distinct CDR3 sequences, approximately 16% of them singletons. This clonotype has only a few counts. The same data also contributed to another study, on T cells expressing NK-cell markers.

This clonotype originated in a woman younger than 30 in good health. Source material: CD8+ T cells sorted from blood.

CDR3 region: CATSDMGTRRTRELFF. The DNA of the CDR3 is TGTGCCACCAGTGATATGGGGACTAGGCGGACCCGGGAGCTGTTTTTT. The genes are TRBV24-1 and TRBJ2-2; the match to TRBD2 covers 8 bases. The CDR3 covers 16 residues. The germline CDR1 and CDR2 sequences are KGHDR and SFDVKD. After removal of 3 bases from V and 9 bases from J, the junction contained 11 bases not matched to a gene.